This passage covers 16 T cell receptor beta chains from one sample sequenced in a study of beta chain features in type 1 diabetes. General observations from the study: Within each of all four CD4+ subsets, Type 1 diabetes patients had TCRB CDR3s that were moderately but significantly shorter.

The study reverse transcribed the entire isolated RNA, so it sequenced expressed TCRB transcripts. The protocol was immunoSEQ multiplex PCR, while the TCRdb copy is restricted to in-frame clones and leaves out a portion. The table lists 300,000 or so clones, roughly an eighth of them singletons. No antigen has been assigned to these receptors. The material sequenced was naive CD4+ T cells from blood. All receptors derive from a man younger than 45 with type 1 diabetes.

The J gene is TRBJ2-3, the V gene TRBV10-3; TRBD2 matches at 7 bases. CDR3 length: 16 amino acids. The germline V gene has CDR1 ENHRY and CDR2 SYGVKD. Unmatched junction bases numbered 7, after V lost 4 bases and J lost 0 bases. CDR3 sequence reads: CAISGASGSSTDTQYF. The CDR3 DNA reads TGTGCCATCAGTGGGGCTAGCGGCTCTAGCACAGATACGCAGTATTTT.

The chain joins TRBV18 to TRBJ2-5; 8 bases line up with TRBD1. J was trimmed by 1 base and V by 4 bases; bases with no gene match: 5. The germline V gene encodes CDR1 KGHSH and CDR2 LQKENI. The CDR3 sequence is 15 residues long. CDR3 region: CASSLTGDSQETQYF. DNA for the CDR3: TGTGCCAGCTCACTGACAGGGGACAGCCAAGAGACCCAGTACTTC.

This clone came up a few times. This CDR3 is CASSPRGLATGELFF. The CDR3 coding sequence is TGTGCCAGTAGCCCTCGAGGGCTGGCCACCGGGGAGCTGTTTTTT. V and J are TRBV19 and TRBJ2-2; D is perhaps TRBD2 (5 bases). Germline CDR1 is LNHDA and CDR2 is SQIVND (reference sequence). The CDR3 spans 15 residues. Trimming pared 6 bases from V and 4 bases from J, leaving 15 bases between.

As to this clone: The sample contains more than one DNA sequence encoding this CDR3. The chain employs TRBV18 and TRBJ2-1, with TRBD2 matching over 8 bases. Per the germline V gene, CDR1 is KGHSH and CDR2 is LQKENI. With V trimmed by 2 bases and J by 0 bases, 0 bases remained unmatched. This CDR3 is built from 15 residues. CDR3 sequence reads: CASSPTSGSYNEQFF. As DNA, the CDR3 is TGTGCCAGCTCACCAACTAGCGGCTCCTACAATGAGCAGTTCTTC.

The chain carries TRBV7-9 and TRBJ2-3, with 7 bases matching TRBD2. The V segment lost 5 bases and the J segment 4 bases; nucleotides outside the gene matches: 12. Germline loops: CDR1 SEHNR, CDR2 FQNEAQ (reference sequence). This CDR3 is built from 16 residues. Written as DNA, the CDR3 is TGTGCCAGCAGCCGAAGTAGGAGGGGAGGGCCAGATACGCAGTATTTT. Protein product: CASSRSRRGGPDTQYF.

The V and J genes are TRBV16 and TRBJ2-5, with TRBD2 identical over 8 bases. CDR1 and CDR2 (germline): KGHSY, FQNENV. J was trimmed by 5 bases and V by 0 bases; bases with no gene match: 5. The CDR3 loop spans 15 amino acids. CDR3 nucleotide sequence: TGTGCCAGCAGCCAATCAGGACTAGCCGGGGAGACCCAGTACTTC. Its translation: CASSQSGLAGETQYF.

The chain recombines TRBV5-1 with TRBJ2-7, with TRBD1 matching 10 bases. The CDR3 consists of 15 residues. V gave up 4 bases and J gave up 3 bases; unmatched junction bases: 7. Germline V gene data show CDR1 as SGHRS and CDR2 as YFSETQ. The CDR3 DNA reads as TGCGCCAGCAGCCTGGACGGGACAGGGGTCTACGAGCAGTACTTC. This encodes CASSLDGTGVYEQYF.

This clone has just a few counts. This sample also contains other DNA sequences that code for the same CDR3. V and J are TRBV5-1 and TRBJ1-5; possible D gene TRBD1, 5 bases. With 5 bases removed from V and 2 bases from J, the gap between germline ends came to 11 bases. Germline assignment: CDR1 SGHRS and CDR2 YFSETQ. The CDR3 covers 14 residues. CDR3 loop: CASSPDRGNQPQHF. The DNA for the CDR3 is TGCGCCAGCAGTCCAGACAGAGGCAATCAGCCCCAGCATTTT.

The chain uses TRBV5-1 and TRBJ2-1, with TRBD2 identical over 8 bases. The CDR3 extends over 14 amino acids. CDR1 is SGHRS and CDR2 is YFSETQ in the germline V gene. The J segment lost 7 bases and the V segment lost 2 bases, leaving 5 bases of the junction unmatched. CDR3 coding DNA: TGCGCCAGCAGCTTCTGGACTAGCCTGAATGAGCAGTTCTTC. Protein: CASSFWTSLNEQFF.

The V and J genes are TRBV28 and TRBJ2-7; TRBD1 matches 8 bases. V gave up 6 bases and J gave up 6 bases; unmatched junction bases: 13. CDR3 size: 15 residues. Germline lookup yields CDR1 MDHEN and CDR2 SYDVKM. CDR3 region: CASSQSSTGVGEQYF. The CDR3 DNA is TGTGCCAGCAGCCAATCTTCGACAGGGGTTGGCGAGCAGTACTTC.

The chain has TRBV5-1 and TRBJ1-2; a weak D match, TRBD1 (5 bases). The CDR3 spans 12 residues. Per germline, CDR1 SGHRS and CDR2 YFSETQ. V was shortened by 3 bases and J by 3 bases, with 6 bases between the two germline ends. CDR3 residues: CASSWGDYGYTF. The CDR3 region has the DNA TGCGCCAGCAGCTGGGGGGACTATGGCTACACCTTC. The complete variable domain, with remaining parts taken from reference TRBV5-1 and TRBJ1-2, reads KAGVTQTPRYLIKTRGQQVTLSCSPISGHRSVSWYQQTPGQGLQFLFEYFSETQRNKGNFPGRFSGRQFSNSRSEMNVSTLELGDSALYLCASSWGDYGYTFGSGTRLTVV.

V usage is TRBV7-3 and J usage is TRBJ1-2; 9 bases are shared with TRBD1. The V gene end was trimmed by 4 bases and the J gene end by 4 bases; junction bases not matched to a gene: 7. This CDR3 has 15 residues. Germline-derived CDR1 and CDR2 are SGHTA and FQGTGA. CDR3 region: CASSSTRDRVYGYTF. The CDR3 DNA follows: TGTGCCAGCAGCTCCACCCGGGACAGGGTCTATGGCTACACCTTC.

This clone has just a few counts. The CDR3 DNA is TGTGCCAGCAGCTTGGCTAGCGGGCCGATAGGGACCCAGTACTTC. Its translation: CASSLASGPIGTQYF. The genes are TRBV5-6 and TRBJ2-5, with TRBD2 identical over 8 bases. The V gene end was trimmed by 0 bases and the J gene end by 7 bases; junction bases not matched to a gene: 8. The length of the CDR3 is 15 residues. Germline V lookup: CDR1 SGHDT, CDR2 YYEEEE.

This clone was counted only a few times. The J gene is TRBJ2-7, the V gene TRBV23-1, with a possible D match to TRBD1 (5 bases). TRBV23-1 is assigned to the ORF class and has an uncertain function. V shed 10 bases and J shed 2 bases, with 9 bases lying between them. The CDR3 sequence is 11 residues long. The chain's CDR3 is CAIEDTYEQYF. CDR3 in DNA: TGCGCCATAGAGGACACCTACGAGCAGTACTTC.

This clone has just a few counts. This chain connects TRBV2 to TRBJ2-7; 7 bases align to TRBD2. The V and J ends lost 7 bases and 4 bases, in that order; junction bases with no gene match: 7. This CDR3 region has 13 residues. Per the germline V gene, CDR1 is SNHLY and CDR2 is FYNNEI. The CDR3: CASNMAGVYEQYF. The CDR3, as DNA: TGTGCCAGCAACATGGCGGGAGTGTACGAGCAGTACTTC.

The CDR3 sequence: CASTFAYSNTGELFF. The CDR3 region has the DNA TGTGCCAGCACCTTTGCTTACAGTAACACCGGGGAGCTGTTTTTT. The chain employs TRBV11-1 and TRBJ2-2; D gene ambiguous. The germline V and J ends were trimmed by 7 bases and 2 bases, with 14 bases remaining between them. The CDR3 spans 15 residues. Germline V lookup: CDR1 SGHAT, CDR2 FQDESV (reference sequence). Using reference TRBV11-1 and TRBJ2-2 for the parts outside the CDR3, the full variable domain is EAEVAQSPRYKITEKSQAVAFWCDPISGHATLYWYRQILGQGPELLVQFQDESVVDDSQLPKDRFSAERLKGVDSTLKIQPAELGDSAMYLCASTFAYSNTGELFFGEGSRLTVL.